One sample yielded the 31 T cell receptor beta chains listed below, sequenced in a study of shared clonotypes between healthy human individuals. The data were produced by immunoSEQ multiplex PCR, yet TCRdb's version contains in-frame clones alone and is incomplete. The table includes roughly 1.5 million clones, 95% to 99% detected once. The sequencing sample was made of naive CD4+ T cells sorted from blood. As to subset: CD45RA+ positively selected. The source is a man aged 25 to 40 in good health.

The chain carries TRBV7-9 and TRBJ1-2; D might be TRBD1 (5 bases). The CDR3 runs to 13 residues. V lost 3 bases to trimming and J lost 4 bases, with 9 bases between them. The germline V gene encodes CDR1 SEHNR and CDR2 FQNEAQ (reference sequence). In DNA, the CDR3 is TGTGCCAGCAGCTTGGGGCGGTCCTATGGCTACACCTTC. It is translated as CASSLGRSYGYTF. Filled out from reference TRBV7-9 and TRBJ1-2, the complete variable domain reads DTGVSQNPRHKITKRGQNVTFRCDPISEHNRLYWYRQTLGQGPEFLTYFQNEAQLEKSRLLSDRFSAERPKGSFSTLEIQRTEQGDSAMYLCASSLGRSYGYTFGSGTRLTVV.

This clone was seen once. V and J are TRBV6-6 and TRBJ2-7, with 11 bases that match TRBD2. Germline V lookup: CDR1 MNHNY, CDR2 SVGAGI (reference sequence). Trimming removed 6 bases from V and 6 bases from J; junction bases left unmatched: 4. The CDR3 sequence is 13 residues long. Here the CDR3 reads CASRGGLAGEQYF. CDR3 sequence (DNA): TGTGCCAGCAGGGGTGGACTAGCGGGCGAGCAGTACTTC.

The V gene is TRBV7-8, the J gene TRBJ1-2; no clear D. V was cut by 5 bases and J by 7 bases, with 11 bases left in between. Germline V gives CDR1 SGHVS, CDR2 FQNEAQ. This CDR3 has 12 residues. The CDR3 DNA follows: TGTGCCAGCAGCACGCGGACTTCTGGCTACACCTTC. Encoded protein: CASSTRTSGYTF.

The chain carries TRBV7-9 and TRBJ2-5, with 9 bases lining up with TRBD2. From germline, CDR1 is SEHNR and CDR2 FQNEAQ (reference sequence). The CDR3 extends over 14 amino acids. J was trimmed by 5 bases and V by 2 bases; bases with no gene match: 3. The CDR3 loop reads CASSLLAGVETQYF. Here the CDR3 DNA reads TGTGCCAGCAGCTTATTAGCGGGAGTGGAGACCCAGTACTTC.

This chain joins TRBV6-5 and TRBJ1-2; 8 nucleotides match TRBD1. CDR3 length: 13 residues. V dropped 6 bases and J dropped 7; count of bases not matched to a gene: 7. The V gene's germline CDR1 is MNHEY and CDR2 SVGAGI. The CDR3 sequence: CASSTTGEGGYTF. The CDR3 bases are TGTGCCAGCAGCACGACAGGGGAGGGTGGCTACACCTTC.

The chain employs TRBV19 and TRBJ1-3; weak D call: TRBD1 (5 bases). V lost 3 bases and J lost 0, with 15 bases in between. The CDR3 loop spans 17 amino acids. Germline V gene sequence: CDR1 LNHDA, CDR2 SQIVND (reference sequence). The CDR3 spells CASSILTASRSGNTIYF. CDR3 in DNA: TGTGCCAGTAGTATCCTGACAGCTAGTCGCTCTGGAAACACCATATATTTT.

The chain links TRBV18 to TRBJ1-3; D may be TRBD1 (6 bases). V was pared by 1 base and J by 1 base, with 11 bases between. This CDR3 comprises 16 residues. Germline-derived CDR1 and CDR2 are KGHSH and LQKENI. The DNA for the CDR3 is TGTGCCAGCTCACCACTACCCGGGACATCTGGAAACACCATATATTTT. This translates into CASSPLPGTSGNTIYF.

The V call is TRBV7-2, the J call TRBJ2-1; 12 positions agree with TRBD2. CDR1 SGHTA and CDR2 FQGNSA come from the germline V gene. The junction had 3 bases not matched to a gene; V was cut back by 6 bases and J by 0 bases. The CDR3 runs 16 residues. The CDR3 loop is CASSRTSGISYNEQFF. The CDR3 DNA sequence: TGTGCCAGCAGTCGGACTAGCGGGATCTCCTACAATGAGCAGTTCTTC.

A note on this clone: Different DNA sequences within this sample yield the same CDR3. The chain is built from TRBV4-1 and TRBJ2-7; unclear D gene. Germline V gene lookup returns CDR1 MGHRA and CDR2 YSYEKL. This CDR3 spans 14 amino acids. Deletions cut 1 base from V and 0 bases from J, with 7 bases between. CDR3 coding DNA: TGCGCCAGCAGCCAAGTTGGCAGCTCCTACGAGCAGTACTTC. Translation gives CASSQVGSSYEQYF.

This clone was counted once. The same CDR3 is also encoded by other DNA sequences in this sample. The V gene is TRBV11-3, the J gene TRBJ2-3, with D hard to call. Trimming removed 5 bases from V and 2 bases from J, with 11 bases in between. CDR3 size: 14 residues. Germline assignment: CDR1 SGHNT and CDR2 YENEEA. CDR3 in amino acids: CASSRDRDTDTQYF. The CDR3 DNA reads as TGTGCCAGCAGCAGGGATAGAGACACAGATACGCAGTATTTT.

The rearrangement links TRBV30 to TRBJ2-7; TRBD1 aligns across 8 bases. The CDR3 is 15 residues long. Germline CDR1 GTSNPN, CDR2 SVGIG (reference sequence). Losses at the gene ends were 3 bases for V and 7 bases for J; bases not matched to a gene: 14. Written as DNA, the CDR3 is TGTGCCTGGAGAGATAGGAACAGGGGGTCGGAAGAGCAGTACTTC. Translated, it gives CAWRDRNRGSEEQYF.

The J gene is TRBJ1-2, the V gene TRBV28, with D unclear. This CDR3 comprises 12 residues. Per germline, CDR1 MDHEN and CDR2 SYDVKM. Here the CDR3 DNA reads TGTGCAATCAGGAGTTTCACCTATGGCTACACCTTC. The encoded protein is CAIRSFTYGYTF.

This chain joins TRBV6-5 and TRBJ1-2, with 8 bases matching TRBD1. This CDR3 comprises 15 residues. Germline assignment: CDR1 MNHEY and CDR2 SVGAGI. Trimming cost V 2 bases and J 8 bases; bases outside gene matches: 10. The CDR3 is CASSYTGQGHYGYTF. CDR3 nucleotide sequence: TGTGCCAGCAGTTACACCGGACAGGGTCATTACGGCTACACCTTC.

The chain joins TRBV4-1 to TRBJ1-4; D is unresolved. This CDR3 has 13 amino acids. Germline V gene sequence: CDR1 MGHRA, CDR2 YSYEKL. V lost 1 base and J 11 bases, leaving 11 bases between the germline ends. CDR3 residues: CASSQVFAGKLFF. CDR3 in DNA: TGCGCCAGCAGCCAAGTTTTCGCGGGGAAACTGTTTTTT.

The chain recombines TRBV29-1 with TRBJ2-1; D remains unclear. Germline CDR1 SQVTM, CDR2 ANQGSEA. V lost 7 bases, J lost 7 bases, and 11 bases lay in between. The length of the CDR3 is 11 residues. The CDR3 sequence: CSAKPRNEQFF. The CDR3 DNA follows: TGCAGCGCCAAACCACGGAATGAGCAGTTCTTC.

This rearrangement joins TRBV7-8 to TRBJ2-5, with TRBD2 matching 10 bases. In germline, CDR1 is SGHVS, CDR2 FQNEAQ. This CDR3 contains 17 residues. The junction had 9 bases not matched to a gene; V was cut back by 1 base and J by 4 bases. CDR3 DNA: TGTGCCAGCAGCTTAGAGGGAGCGGGAGGGCCAGGAGAGACCCAGTACTTC. It is translated as CASSLEGAGGPGETQYF.

The V and J genes are TRBV7-3 and TRBJ2-1; 10 bases are a match to TRBD2. The CDR3 extends over 18 amino acids. CDR1 is SGHTA, CDR2 FQGTGA, per germline. With 2 bases clipped from V and 6 bases from J, the junction kept 13 bases outside the gene matches. Here the CDR3 DNA reads TGTGCCAGCAGCTTACCGGGACTAGCGCCAGCTCCCACCAATGAGCAGTTCTTC. It translates to CASSLPGLAPAPTNEQFF.

The chain joins TRBV9 to TRBJ1-2; TRBD1 matches 8 bases. Germline lookup yields CDR1 SGDLS and CDR2 YYNGEE. The CDR3 covers 14 residues. Trimming removed 2 bases from V and 3 bases from J; junction bases left unmatched: 3. The CDR3, as DNA: TGTGCCAGCAGCGTGGACAGGGTAGACTATGGCTACACCTTC. Its translation is CASSVDRVDYGYTF.

The V and J genes are TRBV11-2 and TRBJ2-5; D remains unclear. CDR3 length: 14 residues. CDR1 is SGHAT and CDR2 is FQNNGV in the germline V gene. Trimming removed 6 bases at V and 2 bases at J, with 13 bases between. CDR3: CASSYNVGQETQYF. The CDR3 DNA is TGTGCCAGCAGTTACAACGTAGGGCAAGAGACCCAGTACTTC.

The chain carries TRBV9 and TRBJ2-1, with D tentatively TRBD1 (5 bases). V was trimmed by 0 bases and J by 7 bases, leaving 17 bases between them. From germline, CDR1 is SGDLS and CDR2 YYNGEE. The CDR3 loop spans 16 amino acids. Here the CDR3 reads CASSVAGKRGDNEQFF. In nucleotides, the CDR3 is TGTGCCAGCAGCGTAGCAGGGAAAAGGGGCGATAATGAGCAGTTCTTC.

This chain joins TRBV5-1 and TRBJ1-4; 10 bases fit TRBD1. V lost 0 bases to trimming and J lost 8 bases; unmatched junction nucleotides: 4. CDR1 is SGHRS and CDR2 is YFSETQ in the germline V gene. This CDR3 is 15 amino acids long. The DNA for the CDR3 is TGCGCCAGCAGCTTGGGACAGGGGGCCGGCGAAAAACTGTTTTTT. Protein sequence: CASSLGQGAGEKLFF.

CDR3 in DNA: TGCGCCAGCAGCTCAGCGGGAGTCACCCACGAGCAGTACTTC. Amino acids: CASSSAGVTHEQYF. This chain connects TRBV5-1 to TRBJ2-7, with 8 bases aligning to TRBD2. CDR3 length equals 14 residues. Per germline, CDR1 SGHRS and CDR2 YFSETQ. With V trimmed by 3 bases and J by 5 bases, 7 bases remained unmatched.

The chain links TRBV4-3 to TRBJ2-7; D is perhaps TRBD2 (6 bases). CDR1 is LGHNA and CDR2 is YSLEER in the germline V gene. CDR3 length: 15 residues. V was clipped by 1 base and J by 3 bases, with 13 bases between them. The CDR3 region is CASSQVTTGVYEQYF. Here the CDR3 DNA reads TGCGCCAGCAGCCAAGTGACGACGGGAGTCTACGAGCAGTACTTC.

V usage is TRBV28 and J usage is TRBJ1-2; no clear D. The ends were cut back, 3 bases at V and 0 bases at J, with 11 bases in the middle. From germline, CDR1 is MDHEN and CDR2 SYDVKM. The CDR3 loop spans 15 amino acids. The CDR3 DNA is TGTGCCAGCAGTTTGGACCGCCTTTCTAACTATGGCTACACCTTC. As protein: CASSLDRLSNYGYTF.

The V and J genes are TRBV7-9 and TRBJ2-3; TRBD1 or TRBD2 may be the D gene (5 bases each). Germline-derived CDR1 and CDR2 are SEHNR and FQNEAQ (reference sequence). V shed 6 bases and J shed 4 bases, with 14 bases lying between them. The length of the CDR3 is 14 residues. The CDR3 DNA reads as TGTGCCAGCAGTGCCCGGGGCGGAGCAGATACGCAGTATTTT. Translating it yields CASSARGGADTQYF.

This chain uses TRBV27 with TRBJ2-6; TRBD2 aligns across 12 bases. This CDR3 contains 17 residues. J was trimmed by 4 bases and V by 8 bases; bases with no gene match: 9. From germline, CDR1 is MNHEY and CDR2 SMNVEV (reference sequence). The CDR3 nucleotides are TGTGCCAGCTCAAGACTAGCGGGAGAAGCAGGGGCCAACGTCCTGACTTTC. Translation: CASSRLAGEAGANVLTF.

The chain employs TRBV2 and TRBJ1-2, with 7 bases aligning to TRBD1. The CDR3 extends over 13 amino acids. Germline trimming cut 7 bases from V and 7 bases from J; bases unmatched to any gene: 9. Looked up from germline, CDR1 is SNHLY and CDR2 is FYNNEI. The CDR3 region is CASTRDRAGGYTF. Here the CDR3 DNA reads TGTGCCAGCACCCGAGACAGGGCGGGTGGCTACACCTTC.

The rearrangement uses TRBV28 and TRBJ1-1; TRBD1 is a possible D gene (6 bases). In germline, CDR1 is MDHEN, CDR2 SYDVKM. Deletions cut 5 bases from V and 1 base from J, with 11 bases between. The CDR3 is 14 amino acids. CDR3 in DNA: TGTGCCAGCAGTGGGGGCCGGGGGAACACTGAAGCTTTCTTT. Its translation: CASSGGRGNTEAFF.

This rearrangement joins TRBV25-1 to TRBJ2-5; 8 nucleotides agree with TRBD1. Germline CDR1 reads MGHDK; CDR2 reads SYGVNS. V shed 2 bases, J shed 5 bases, and the junction held 10 bases outside the gene matches. The CDR3 sequence is 16 residues long. CDR3 amino acids: CASSEMGSGGAETQYF. CDR3 nucleotide sequence: TGTGCCAGCAGTGAAATGGGGTCAGGGGGCGCCGAGACCCAGTACTTC.

This chain joins TRBV28 and TRBJ1-1; D is ambiguous. This CDR3 spans 16 amino acids. Looked up from germline, CDR1 is MDHEN and CDR2 is SYDVKM. Trimming stripped 5 bases from V and 5 bases from J, with 21 bases between. In DNA form, the CDR3 reads TGTGCCAGCAGTAGATCGGGGAGCGCGGGTAGGACTGAAGCTTTCTTT. As protein: CASSRSGSAGRTEAFF.

The chain uses TRBV11-2 and TRBJ2-1; D possibly corresponds to TRBD1 (5 bases). Deletions cut 6 bases from V and 6 bases from J, with 18 bases between. Looked up from germline, CDR1 is SGHAT and CDR2 is FQNNGV. This CDR3 comprises 15 residues. This chain's CDR3 is CASRGRLEKGNEQFF. CDR3 nucleotide sequence: TGTGCCAGCAGGGGGCGGCTAGAAAAAGGCAATGAGCAGTTCTTC. The full variable domain, rest sourced from reference TRBV11-2 and TRBJ2-1, is EAGVAQSPRYKIIEKRQSVAFWCNPISGHATLYWYQQILGQGPKLLIQFQNNGVVDDSQLPKDRFSAERLKGVDSTLKIQPAKLEDSAVYLCASRGRLEKGNEQFFGPGTRLTVL.